This T cell receptor beta chain was retrieved from a study of CD8 T cells in ankylosing spondylitis. Broader study findings: A TCR beta motif made of about 8 highly homologous variants seemed typical of ankylosing spondylitis blood. Existing reports had already noted some motif variants in reactive arthritis synovial fluid and blood. As for the disease-linked clones, they showed a CD8+ phenotype and occurred at relatively low frequencies in peripheral blood. Within matched ankylosing spondylitis synovial fluid, disease-linked clones were reportedly significantly enriched.

Quantitative 5'-RACE was performed with molecular barcodes, and it yielded the TCR beta libraries. One entry per CDR3 protein, called by TCRdb with MiXCR from the 5' RACE reads. The table records more than 500,000 distinct CDR3 sequences, roughly 5.2% of them present only once. The CDR3 contains 14 residues. Per the germline V gene, CDR1 is SQVTM and CDR2 is ANQGSEA. Trimming shortened V by 5 bases and J by 1 base, and 11 bases separated the two germline ends. This clonotype showed up just once. Its target is not known. Given a much more abundant clone one base away, this may be a read error. The sample taken for sequencing was blood, either unsorted or a sorted T cell fraction (not recorded which). The source is a male donor with ankylosing spondylitis. The chain couples TRBV29-1 to TRBJ2-2; D gene uncertain. The CDR3 here is CSVTNSGNTGELFF. CDR3 nucleotide sequence: TGCAGCGTTACAAACAGTGGGAACACCGGGGAGCTGTTTTTT.